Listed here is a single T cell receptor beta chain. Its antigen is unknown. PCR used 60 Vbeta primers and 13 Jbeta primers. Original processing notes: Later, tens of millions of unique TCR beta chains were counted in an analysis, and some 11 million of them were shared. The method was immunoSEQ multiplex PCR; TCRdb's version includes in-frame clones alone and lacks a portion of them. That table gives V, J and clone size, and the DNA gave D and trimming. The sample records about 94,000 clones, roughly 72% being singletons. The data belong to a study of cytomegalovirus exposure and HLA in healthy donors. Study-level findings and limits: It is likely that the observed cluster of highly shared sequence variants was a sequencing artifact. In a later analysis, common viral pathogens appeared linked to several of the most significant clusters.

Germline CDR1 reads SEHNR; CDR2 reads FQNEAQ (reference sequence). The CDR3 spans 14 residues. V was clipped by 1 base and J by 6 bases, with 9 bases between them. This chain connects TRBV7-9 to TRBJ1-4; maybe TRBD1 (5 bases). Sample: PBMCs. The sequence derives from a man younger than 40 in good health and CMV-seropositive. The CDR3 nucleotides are TGTGCCAGCAGCTTAGGGGGCTTTGATGAAAAACTGTTTTTT. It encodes CASSLGGFDEKLFF.